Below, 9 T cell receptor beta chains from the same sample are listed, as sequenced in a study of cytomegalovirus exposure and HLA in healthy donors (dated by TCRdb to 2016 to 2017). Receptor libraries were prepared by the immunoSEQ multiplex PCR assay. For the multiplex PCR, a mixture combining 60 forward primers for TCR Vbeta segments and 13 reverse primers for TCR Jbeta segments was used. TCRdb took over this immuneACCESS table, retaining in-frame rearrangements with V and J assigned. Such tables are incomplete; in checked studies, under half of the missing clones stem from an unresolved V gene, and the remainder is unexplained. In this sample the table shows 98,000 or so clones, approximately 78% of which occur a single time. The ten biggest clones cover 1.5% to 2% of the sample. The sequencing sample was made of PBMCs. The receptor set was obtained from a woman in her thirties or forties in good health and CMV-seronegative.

The CDR3 loop reads CASSSLLSGITDTQYF. The CDR3 DNA follows: TGTGCCAGCAGCTCTTTGCTTAGCGGGATCACAGATACGCAGTATTTT. The chain has TRBV27 and TRBJ2-3; 8 bases match TRBD2. The CDR3 is 16 residues long. In germline, CDR1 is MNHEY, CDR2 SMNVEV (reference sequence). Trimming took 6 bases from V and 2 from J; bases not matched to a gene: 10.

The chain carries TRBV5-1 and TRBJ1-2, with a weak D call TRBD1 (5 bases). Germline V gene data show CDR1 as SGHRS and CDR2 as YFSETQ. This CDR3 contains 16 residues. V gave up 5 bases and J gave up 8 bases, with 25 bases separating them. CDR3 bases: TGCGCCAGCAGTCTCCAGGGCAGCGACTTTAAGGGCGGCTACACCTTC. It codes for CASSLQGSDFKGGYTF.

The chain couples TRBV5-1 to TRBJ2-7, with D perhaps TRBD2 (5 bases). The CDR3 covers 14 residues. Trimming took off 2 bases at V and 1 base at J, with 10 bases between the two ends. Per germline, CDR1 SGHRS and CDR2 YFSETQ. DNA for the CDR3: TGCGCCAGCAGCTTTCGCGAGGGATCCTACGAGCAGTACTTC. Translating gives CASSFREGSYEQYF.

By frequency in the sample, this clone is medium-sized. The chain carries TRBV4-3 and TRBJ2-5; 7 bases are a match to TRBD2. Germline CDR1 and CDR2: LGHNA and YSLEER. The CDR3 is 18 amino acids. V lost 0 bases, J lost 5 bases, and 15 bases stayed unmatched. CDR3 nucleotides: TGCGCCAGCAGCCAAGAAGCAATGTGGCTGAAGGGAGGGGAGACCCAGTACTTC. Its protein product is CASSQEAMWLKGGETQYF.

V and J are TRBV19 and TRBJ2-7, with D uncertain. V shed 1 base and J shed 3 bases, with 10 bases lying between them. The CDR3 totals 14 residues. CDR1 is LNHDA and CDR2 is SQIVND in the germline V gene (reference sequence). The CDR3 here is CASSIGLNGYEQYF. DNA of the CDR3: TGTGCCAGTAGTATAGGTCTAAATGGCTACGAGCAGTACTTC. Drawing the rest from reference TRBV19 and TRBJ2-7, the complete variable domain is DGGITQSPKYLFRKEGQNVTLSCEQNLNHDAMYWYRQDPGQGLRLIYYSQIVNDFQKGDIAEGYSVSREKKESFPLTVTSAQKNPTAFYLCASSIGLNGYEQYFGPGTRLTVT.

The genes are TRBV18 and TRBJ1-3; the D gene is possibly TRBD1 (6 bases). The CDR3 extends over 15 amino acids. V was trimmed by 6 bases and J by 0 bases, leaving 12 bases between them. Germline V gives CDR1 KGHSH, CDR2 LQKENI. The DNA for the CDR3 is TGTGCCAGCTCGCTTACAGGGAGCTCTGGAAACACCATATATTTT. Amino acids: CASSLTGSSGNTIYF.

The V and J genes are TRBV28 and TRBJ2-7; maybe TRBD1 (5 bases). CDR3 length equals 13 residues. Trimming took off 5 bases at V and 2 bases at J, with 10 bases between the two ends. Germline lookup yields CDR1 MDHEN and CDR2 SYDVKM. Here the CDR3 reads CASSGLGAYEQYF. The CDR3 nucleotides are TGTGCCAGCAGTGGTCTAGGGGCCTACGAGCAGTACTTC.

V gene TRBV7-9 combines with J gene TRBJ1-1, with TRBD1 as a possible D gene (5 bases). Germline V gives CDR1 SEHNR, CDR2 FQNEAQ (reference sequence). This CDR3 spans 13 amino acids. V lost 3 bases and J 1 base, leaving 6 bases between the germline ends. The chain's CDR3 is CASSFGANTEAFF. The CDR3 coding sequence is TGTGCCAGCAGCTTTGGGGCGAACACTGAAGCTTTCTTT.

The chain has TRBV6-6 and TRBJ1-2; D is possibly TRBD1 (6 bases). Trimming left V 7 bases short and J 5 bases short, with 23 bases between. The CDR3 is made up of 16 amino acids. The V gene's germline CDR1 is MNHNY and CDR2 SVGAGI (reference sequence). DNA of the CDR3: TGTGCCAGCATCGGATTGGGGGCGCGGGAGACATATGGCTACACCTTC. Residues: CASIGLGARETYGYTF.